The TCR beta chain under discussion was sequenced for a study of blood T cell repertoires in COVID-19. Study summary: Researchers got acute and convalescent COVID-19 samples from the United States, Italy and Spain. Sources were T cells, B-cell-depleted T cells, or PBMCs; the material itself was cDNA or gDNA.

The CDR3 runs to 14 residues. CDR1 LNHDA and CDR2 SQIVND come from the germline V gene (reference sequence). Trimming removed 1 base from V and 3 bases from J, with 9 bases in between. As handled by the study authors: Quantification of nucleated cells was approximated via reference gene primer amplification. Libraries were prepared by immunoSEQ multiplex PCR; TCRdb keeps only in-frame clonotypes and omits some of them. V, J and clone size are taken as reported in that table, and D and trimming were inferred from the DNA itself. The sample lists about 160,000 clones, about 87% occurring once. Seattle enrolled patients during active infection and tracked them longitudinally.

Specimen: peripheral blood. This clonotype originated in a woman aged 65 to 85 with COVID-19, enrolled during active disease. This chain connects TRBV19 to TRBJ1-1; tentatively, D is TRBD1 (5 bases). For the CDR3, the DNA is TGTGCCAGTAGTATAGGGGGCGATTACACTGAAGCTTTCTTT. Its translation is CASSIGGDYTEAFF.